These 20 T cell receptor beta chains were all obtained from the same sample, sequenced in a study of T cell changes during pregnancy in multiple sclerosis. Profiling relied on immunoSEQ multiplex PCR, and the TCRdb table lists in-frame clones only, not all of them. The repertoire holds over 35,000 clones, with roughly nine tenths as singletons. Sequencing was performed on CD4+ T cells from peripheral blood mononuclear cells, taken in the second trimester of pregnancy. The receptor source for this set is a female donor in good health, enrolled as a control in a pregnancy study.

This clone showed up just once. The CDR3 DNA reads TGTGCCATCAGTGAGTTTCTGTTAGGACTAGCGGACAATGAGCAGTTCTTC. This codes for CAISEFLLGLADNEQFF. The chain joins TRBV10-3 to TRBJ2-1; 10 bases agree with TRBD2. CDR1 ENHRY and CDR2 SYGVKD come from the germline V gene. V was clipped by 1 base and J by 5 bases; unmatched bases: 8. The CDR3 has 17 residues.

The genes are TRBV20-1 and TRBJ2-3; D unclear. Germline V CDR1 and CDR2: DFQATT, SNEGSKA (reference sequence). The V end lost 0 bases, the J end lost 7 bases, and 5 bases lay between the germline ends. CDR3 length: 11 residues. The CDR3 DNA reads TGCAGTGCTAGAGAGGCACATACGCAGTATTTT. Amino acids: CSAREAHTQYF.

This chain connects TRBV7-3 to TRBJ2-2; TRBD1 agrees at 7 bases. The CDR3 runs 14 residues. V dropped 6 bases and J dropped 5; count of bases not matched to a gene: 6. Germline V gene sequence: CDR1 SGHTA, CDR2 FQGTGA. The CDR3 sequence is CASRQTGVTGELFF. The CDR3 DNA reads TGTGCCAGCAGACAAACAGGGGTAACCGGGGAGCTGTTTTTT.

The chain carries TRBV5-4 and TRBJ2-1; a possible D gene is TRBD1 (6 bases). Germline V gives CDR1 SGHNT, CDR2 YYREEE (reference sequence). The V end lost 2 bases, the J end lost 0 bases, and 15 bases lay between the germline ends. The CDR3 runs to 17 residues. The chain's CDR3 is CASSFAKTGPSYNEQFF. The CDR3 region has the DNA TGTGCCAGCAGCTTCGCCAAAACAGGGCCCTCCTACAATGAGCAGTTCTTC.

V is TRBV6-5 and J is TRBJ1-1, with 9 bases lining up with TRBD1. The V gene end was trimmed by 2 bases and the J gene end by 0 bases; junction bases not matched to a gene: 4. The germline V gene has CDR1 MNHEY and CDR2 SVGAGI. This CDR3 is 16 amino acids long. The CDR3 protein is CASSYRGQGMNTEAFF. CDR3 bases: TGTGCCAGCAGTTACCGCGGACAGGGGATGAACACTGAAGCTTTCTTT.

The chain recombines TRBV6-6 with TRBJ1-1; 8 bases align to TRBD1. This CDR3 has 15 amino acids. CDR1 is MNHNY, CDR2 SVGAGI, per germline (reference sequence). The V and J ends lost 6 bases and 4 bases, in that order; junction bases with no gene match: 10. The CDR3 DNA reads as TGTGCCAGCAGGCAGGCAGGGGGCGTGAGCACTGAAGCTTTCTTT. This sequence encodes CASRQAGGVSTEAFF.

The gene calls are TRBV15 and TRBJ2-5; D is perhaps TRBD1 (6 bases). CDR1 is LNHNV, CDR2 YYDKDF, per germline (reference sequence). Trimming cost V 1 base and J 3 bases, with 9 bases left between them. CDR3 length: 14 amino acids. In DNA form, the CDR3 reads TGTGCCACCAGCAGAGGCCGGACAGAAGAGACCCAGTACTTC. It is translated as CATSRGRTEETQYF.

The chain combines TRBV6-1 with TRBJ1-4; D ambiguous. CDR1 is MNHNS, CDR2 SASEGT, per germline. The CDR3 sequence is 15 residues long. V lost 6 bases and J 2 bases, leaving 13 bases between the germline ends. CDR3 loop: CASRIVPSTNEKLFF. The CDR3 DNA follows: TGTGCCAGCAGGATAGTACCGAGCACTAATGAAAAACTGTTTTTT.

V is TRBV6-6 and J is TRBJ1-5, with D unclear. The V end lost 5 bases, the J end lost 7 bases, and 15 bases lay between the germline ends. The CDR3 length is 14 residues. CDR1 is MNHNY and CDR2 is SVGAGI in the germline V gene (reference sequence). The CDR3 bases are TGTGCCAGCAGTGCTTCGGGTGGTAGGCAGCCCCAGCATTTT. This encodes CASSASGGRQPQHF.

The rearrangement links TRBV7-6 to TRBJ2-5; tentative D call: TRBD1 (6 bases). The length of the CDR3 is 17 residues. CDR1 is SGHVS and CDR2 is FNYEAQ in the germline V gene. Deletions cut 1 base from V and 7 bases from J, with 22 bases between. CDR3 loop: CASSLGTIHVRGRTQYF. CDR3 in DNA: TGTGCCAGCAGCTTAGGGACAATCCACGTCAGGGGAAGGACCCAGTACTTC.

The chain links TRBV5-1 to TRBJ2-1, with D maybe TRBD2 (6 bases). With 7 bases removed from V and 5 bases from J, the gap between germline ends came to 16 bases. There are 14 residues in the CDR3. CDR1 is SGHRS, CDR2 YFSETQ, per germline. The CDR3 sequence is CASLSGVGHNEQFF. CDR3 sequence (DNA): TGCGCCAGCTTATCGGGAGTTGGGCACAATGAGCAGTTCTTC. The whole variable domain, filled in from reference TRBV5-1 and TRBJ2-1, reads KAGVTQTPRYLIKTRGQQVTLSCSPISGHRSVSWYQQTPGQGLQFLFEYFSETQRNKGNFPGRFSGRQFSNSRSEMNVSTLELGDSALYLCASLSGVGHNEQFFGPGTRLTVL.

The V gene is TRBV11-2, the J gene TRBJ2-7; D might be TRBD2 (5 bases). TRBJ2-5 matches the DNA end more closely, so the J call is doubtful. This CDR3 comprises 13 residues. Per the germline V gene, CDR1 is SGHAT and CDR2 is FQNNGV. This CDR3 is CASSLESSGTQYF. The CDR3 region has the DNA TGTGCCAGCAGCTTAGAATCCAGCGGGACCCAGTACTTC.

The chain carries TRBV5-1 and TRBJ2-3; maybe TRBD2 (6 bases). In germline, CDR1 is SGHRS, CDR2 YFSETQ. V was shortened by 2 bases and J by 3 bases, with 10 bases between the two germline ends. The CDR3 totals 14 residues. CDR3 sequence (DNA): TGCGCCAGCAGCTTAGACCGGGGGACAGATACGCAGTATTTT. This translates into CASSLDRGTDTQYF.

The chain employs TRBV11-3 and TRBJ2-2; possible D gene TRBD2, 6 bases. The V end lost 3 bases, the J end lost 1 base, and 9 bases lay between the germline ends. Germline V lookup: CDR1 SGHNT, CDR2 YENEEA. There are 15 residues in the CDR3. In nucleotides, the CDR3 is TGTGCCAGCAGCTTCGGGCGGGGGAACACCGGGGAGCTGTTTTTT. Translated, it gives CASSFGRGNTGELFF.

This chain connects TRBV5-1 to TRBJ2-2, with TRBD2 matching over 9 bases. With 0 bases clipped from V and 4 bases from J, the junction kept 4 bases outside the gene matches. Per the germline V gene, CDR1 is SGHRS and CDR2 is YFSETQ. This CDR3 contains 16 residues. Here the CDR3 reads CASSLVAGEGTGELFF. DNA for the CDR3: TGCGCCAGCAGCTTGGTAGCGGGAGAAGGCACCGGGGAGCTGTTTTTT.

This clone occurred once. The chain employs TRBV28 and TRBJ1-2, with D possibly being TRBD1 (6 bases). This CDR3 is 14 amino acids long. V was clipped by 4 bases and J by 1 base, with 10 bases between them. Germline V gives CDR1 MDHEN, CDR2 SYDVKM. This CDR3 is CASSWGQGNYGYTF. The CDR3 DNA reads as TGTGCCAGCAGTTGGGGGCAGGGTAACTATGGCTACACCTTC.

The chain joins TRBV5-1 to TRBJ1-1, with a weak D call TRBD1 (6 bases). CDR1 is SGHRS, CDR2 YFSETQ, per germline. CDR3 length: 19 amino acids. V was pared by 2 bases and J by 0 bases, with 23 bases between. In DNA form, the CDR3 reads TGCGCCAGCAGCTTCTCAGGGGTCTCTCCCGAAATTATGAACACTGAAGCTTTCTTT. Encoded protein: CASSFSGVSPEIMNTEAFF.

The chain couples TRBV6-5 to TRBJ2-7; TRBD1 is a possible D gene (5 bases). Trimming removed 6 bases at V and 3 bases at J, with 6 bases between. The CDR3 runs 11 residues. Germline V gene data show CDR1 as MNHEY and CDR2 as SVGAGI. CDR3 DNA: TGTGCCAGCAGCAGGGACTACGAGCAGTACTTC. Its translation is CASSRDYEQYF.

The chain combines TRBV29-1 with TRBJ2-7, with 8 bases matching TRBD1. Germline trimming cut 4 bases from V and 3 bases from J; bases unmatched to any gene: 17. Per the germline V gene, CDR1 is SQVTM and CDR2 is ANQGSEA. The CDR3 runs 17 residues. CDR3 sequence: CSVARTRTGKLGYEQYF. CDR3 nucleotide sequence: TGCAGCGTTGCCCGTACCCGGACAGGGAAATTGGGCTACGAGCAGTACTTC.

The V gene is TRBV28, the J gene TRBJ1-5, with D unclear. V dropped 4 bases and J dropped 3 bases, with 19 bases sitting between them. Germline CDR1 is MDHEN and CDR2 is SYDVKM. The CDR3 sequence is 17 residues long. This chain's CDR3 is CASSSEVGEVDNQPQHF. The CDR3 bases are TGTGCCAGCAGTTCCGAAGTGGGAGAGGTAGACAATCAGCCCCAGCATTTT.